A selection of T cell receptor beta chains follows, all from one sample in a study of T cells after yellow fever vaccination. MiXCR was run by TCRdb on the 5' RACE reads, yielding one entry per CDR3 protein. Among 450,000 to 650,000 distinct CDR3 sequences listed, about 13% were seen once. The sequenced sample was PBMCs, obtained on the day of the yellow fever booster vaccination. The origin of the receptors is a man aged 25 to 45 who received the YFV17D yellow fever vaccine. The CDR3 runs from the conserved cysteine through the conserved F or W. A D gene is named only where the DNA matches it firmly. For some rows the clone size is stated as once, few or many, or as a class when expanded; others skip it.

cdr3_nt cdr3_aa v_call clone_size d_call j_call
TGTGCCAGCAGCCAAGACCTAGCGGGAGGGAATGAGCAGTTCTTC CASSQDLAGGNEQFF TRBV3-1 NA TRBD2 TRBJ2-1
TGCAGTGTTCCCGGACTAGCGGGCTCCTACAATGAGCAGTTCTTC CSVPGLAGSYNEQFF TRBV20-1 few TRBD2 TRBJ2-1
TGTGCCAGCAGCCCGCCGACTAGCGCGATACCTCGGGGCGAGACCCAGTACTTC CASSPPTSAIPRGETQYF TRBV5-6 few TRBD2 TRBJ2-5
TGCAGTGCTAGAGGTCAAACAAACATTCAGTACTTC CSARGQTNIQYF TRBV20-1 few NA TRBJ2-4
TGTGCCAGCAGCTTGGGTTGGGGCGAAGGCACTGAAGCTTTCTTT CASSLGWGEGTEAFF TRBV7-9 NA NA TRBJ1-1
TGTGCCAGCAGCTTAGTAGGACTAGCGGGAGATACGCAGTATTTT CASSLVGLAGDTQYF TRBV11-2 NA TRBD2 TRBJ2-3
TGTGCCAGCAGCCCGCCAGACGGAACCTCCTACAATGAGCAGTTCTTC CASSPPDGTSYNEQFF TRBV9 NA NA TRBJ2-1
TGCGCCAGCAGCTTACAGGGGGCCACTTCGGGGACTGAAGCTTTCTTT CASSLQGATSGTEAFF TRBV5-1 many TRBD1 TRBJ1-1
TGCAGCGTTGACTGGCCTAGCACAGATACGCAGTATTTT CSVDWPSTDTQYF TRBV29-1 few NA TRBJ2-3
TGCGCCAGCAGCTTGTACAGGCCCACCCAAGAGACCCAGTACTTC CASSLYRPTQETQYF TRBV5-1 NA NA TRBJ2-5
TGTGCCAGTACTCCTGGCCCTGGCTACGAGCAGTACTTC CASTPGPGYEQYF TRBV19 NA NA TRBJ2-7
TGTGCCAGCAGTTGGACAGGGGGTAGCTCCTACGAGCAGTACTTC CASSWTGGSSYEQYF TRBV6-5 few TRBD1 TRBJ2-7
TGTGCCAGCAGCCCGCCGGGACTCTACGAGCAGTACTTC CASSPPGLYEQYF TRBV7-9 NA NA TRBJ2-7
TGCAGTGCTAGCCTAGCGGGAGGGTCTCCCTACGAGCAGTACTTC CSASLAGGSPYEQYF TRBV20-1 NA TRBD2 TRBJ2-7
TGTGCCAGCTTAGCCGGAGGGACTGAAGCTTTCTTT CASLAGGTEAFF TRBV7-9 NA NA TRBJ1-1
TGTGCCAGCAGTTTTCAGACGATTACGCAGTATTTT CASSFQTITQYF TRBV28 NA NA TRBJ2-3
TGTGCCAGCAGTTACTCTGGGGTATTGGGCACTGAAGCTTTCTTT CASSYSGVLGTEAFF TRBV6-5 few NA TRBJ1-1
TGTGCCAGCAGCTTAGGAGGTCCAGCTGAGACCCAGTACTTC CASSLGGPAETQYF TRBV7-6 NA NA TRBJ2-5
TGCGCCAGCAGCTTACTGACAGGGGGAGATGAAAAACTGTTTTTT CASSLLTGGDEKLFF TRBV5-1 NA TRBD1 TRBJ1-4
TGTGCCAGCAGCGTAGGTTTCGGGGTTGACACTGAAGCTTTCTTT CASSVGFGVDTEAFF TRBV9 NA NA TRBJ1-1
TGTGCCAGCAGCTTAATAGGCGGGGAGCTGTTTTTT CASSLIGGELFF TRBV11-2 many NA TRBJ2-2
TGTGCCAGCAGCCGAATGGGGACGGCCACTGAAGCTTTCTTT CASSRMGTATEAFF TRBV7-2 NA NA TRBJ1-1
TGTGCCAGCGGGGCGGGACACGGAACCGGGGAGCTGTTTTTT CASGAGHGTGELFF TRBV12-3/TRBV12-4 few NA TRBJ2-2
TGTGCCAGCAGCTCCTTTTCTTCCTACGAGCAGTACTTC CASSSFSSYEQYF TRBV11-2 NA NA TRBJ2-7
TGCGCCAGCAGCTTGGGGACAGGGGCCTACTACGAGCAGTACTTC CASSLGTGAYYEQYF TRBV5-1 few TRBD1 TRBJ2-7
TGCAGTGCTAGATTTCGGACAGGGATAAACACTGAAGCTTTCTTT CSARFRTGINTEAFF TRBV20-1 once TRBD1 TRBJ1-1
TGTGCCAGCAGTAAAAACAGGGTTGAGAGCACTGAAGCTTTCTTT CASSKNRVESTEAFF TRBV25-1 few NA TRBJ1-1
TGTGCCAGCAGCCAACGGGGACTAGGGTACCAAGAGACCCAGTACTTC CASSQRGLGYQETQYF TRBV3-1 NA TRBD2 TRBJ2-5
TGCAGTGCTAGAGATCCAGTCGCGTTCACCTACGAGCAGTACTTC CSARDPVAFTYEQYF TRBV20-1 NA NA TRBJ2-7
TGTGCCAGCAGTGCCACATCGAACACCGGGGAGCTGTTTTTT CASSATSNTGELFF TRBV6-1 NA NA TRBJ2-2
TGTGCCAGCAGCGACCCTGGCGGGAGTTCCTTAAAGAGTGCGAACACCGGGGAGCTGGTTTTT CASSDPGGSSLKSANTGELVF TRBV7-6 once TRBD2 TRBJ2-2
TGTGCCAGCAGCTTAGCGGAAACAGCCCGAGGGGCAGATACGCAGTATTTT CASSLAETARGADTQYF TRBV7-2 many NA TRBJ2-3
TGCAGTGCTAGAACAGGACGGTCTAATGAAAAACTGTTTTTT CSARTGRSNEKLFF TRBV20-1 NA NA TRBJ1-4
TGCGCCAGCAGCTTCCAGACAGTTAGCTACGCGAACACCGGGGAGCTGTTTTTT CASSFQTVSYANTGELFF TRBV5-1 NA NA TRBJ2-2
TGCAGTGCACCCGGGACAGGGGTCCCTCAGTACTTC CSAPGTGVPQYF TRBV20-1 few TRBD1 TRBJ2-4
TGTGCCAGCAGCTTACGGCGGGAGGGCAACGAGCAGTACTTC CASSLRREGNEQYF TRBV7-2 NA TRBD2 TRBJ2-7
TGCAGTGGACAATCCGCGTTCGAGACCCAGTACTTC CSGQSAFETQYF TRBV20-1 NA NA TRBJ2-5
TGTGCCAGCAGCCACTCGGCAGCTTCAGATACGCAGTATTTT CASSHSAASDTQYF TRBV3-1 NA NA TRBJ2-3
TGCAGTGCTAGAGACGAGCCGGGCTTCACAGATACGCAGTATTTT CSARDEPGFTDTQYF TRBV20-1 few NA TRBJ2-3
TGTGCCACCAGCAGAAAAGGACAGGGGGGAGGCGAGCAGTACTTC CATSRKGQGGGEQYF TRBV15 few TRBD1 TRBJ2-7
TGTGCCAGCAGCCTAACCCGACAGTCAGAGACCCAGTACTTC CASSLTRQSETQYF TRBV7-2 many NA TRBJ2-5
TGCAGTGCTAGAGATGGGAAAGGGTACGAGCAGTACTTC CSARDGKGYEQYF TRBV20-1 many NA TRBJ2-7
TGTGCCAGCAGTGACCCAGGGGGCGATACGCAGTATTTT CASSDPGGDTQYF TRBV25-1 few TRBD1 TRBJ2-3
TGTGCCTGGAGTCCCCTCGGGGTAACCTACGAGCAGTACTTC CAWSPLGVTYEQYF TRBV30 many NA TRBJ2-7
TGCAGTGCTAGAGAGGGACAGGCAGGTGGCTACACCTTC CSAREGQAGGYTF TRBV20-1 NA TRBD1 TRBJ1-2
TGTGCCAGCAGCTTATTCGGCTCCTACAATGAGCAGTTCTTC CASSLFGSYNEQFF TRBV7-3 NA NA TRBJ2-1
TGTGCCAGCAGCTTAGCGGGAGTTCAAGAGACCCAGTACTTC CASSLAGVQETQYF TRBV7-9 many NA TRBJ2-5
TGTGCCAGCAGTTACCCAAGGACTAGCGGGAGGGTTGATGAGCAGTTCTTC CASSYPRTSGRVDEQFF TRBV6-5 few TRBD2 TRBJ2-1
TGTGCCAGCTCACCACGGGACAGCGACAGTGAAAAACTGTTTTTT CASSPRDSDSEKLFF TRBV18 NA TRBD1 TRBJ1-4
TGTGCCAGCACCAAGACTGGGGTTCCCGGGGAGCTGTTTTTT CASTKTGVPGELFF TRBV5-5 many NA TRBJ2-2
TGTGCCAGCAGTTTTGGGGGGAGGGCCACGGCCCAGTACTTC CASSFGGRATAQYF TRBV27 few TRBD2 TRBJ2-5
TGCAGCGCCCGACAGGGGAACACCGGGGAGCTGTTTTTT CSARQGNTGELFF TRBV29-1 NA TRBD1 TRBJ2-2